This paragraph covers one T cell receptor (beta chain) sequence. Its antigen specificity is not known. No base qualities exist here, and no much larger clone lies one base off it. Each collaborating institution followed its own protocols to collect whole blood in K2EDTA tubes. For TCRbeta analysis, collaborators shipped samples as frozen whole blood, isolated PBMCs, or DNA extracted from either of those sample types. The source of the sample is a study of blood T cell repertoires in COVID-19 (TCRdb year 2020). About the full investigation: Collaborator samples came from the United States, Italy and Spain and covered acute and convalescent phases of COVID-19. The material from the prospective study consisted of cDNA or gDNA derived from T cells, B-cell-depleted T cells, or PBMCs. Deeply sampled blood TCRbeta repertoires from subjects exposed to, actively infected with, or recovered from COVID-19 were included in the dataset. The repertoires were made available in a free public database intended to serve as a resource for research on the immune response to SARS-CoV-2. The samples were drawn from the first 160 participants of the ongoing ImmuneRACE study and from about 1,200 subjects provided by 6 global collaborators. A de-identified subject ID, COVID-19 status, age in years and sex were almost always included in the sample metadata. HLA class I and class II types, where available, came from metadata supplied by the sample provider rather than from assay-based typing. The paper as a whole reports these results and caveats: The quantity of clinical and demographic metadata differed by source and by participant and was supplied without curation.

The immunoSEQ Assay, a bias-controlled multiplex PCR, was used to amplify TCRbeta CDR3 regions from genomic DNA. The study's processing was this. Within the assay, amplification of reference gene primers was used to estimate how many nucleated cells each sample contained. To quantify the absolute abundance of each unique TCRbeta CDR3 rearrangement, sequence reads were collapsed and filtered. For each sample, productive Simpson clonality was calculated as the square root of Simpson's diversity index over productive rearrangements. TCRdb provides this immuneACCESS table in a form limited to in-frame rearrangements. Some clones are lacking; in checked studies, under half of them reflect an unresolved V gene, and why the rest are absent is not known. The D gene and trimming were derived from the DNA, and the V and J assignments and clone size from that table. The sample table holds 210,000 or so clones, of which 85% to 90% were seen once. The ten largest make up about 0.59% of the sample.

The CDR3 runs 13 residues from the cysteine to the phenylalanine. Just the 39-base CDR3 DNA is kept, in frame starting at base 1. Unmatched junction bases come to 2, with V trimmed by 3 bases and J by 3 bases. As encoded in the germline V gene, CDR1 is SQVTM while CDR2 is ANQGSEA. Sequencing was done on a sample of peripheral blood. The receptor comes from a man aged 50 to 60 with acute or convalescent COVID-19. The sequence joins TRBV29-1 to TRBJ2-1; 7 central nucleotides agree with TRBD2. Here the CDR3 is given as CSVEGGSYNEQFF. The bases read TGCAGCGTTGAGGGCGGGAGCTACAATGAGCAGTTCTTC.